Listed here is a single TCR beta chain. Its antigen remains unidentified. There are no base qualities to consult, and no much larger clone falls within one base. In the germline V gene, CDR1 corresponds to SGHAT and CDR2 to FQNNGV. CDR3 length: 14 amino acids, cysteine to phenylalanine. Only the CDR3 DNA is retained, 42 bases long and in frame from the first base. V is reduced by 0 bases and J by 3 bases, leaving a spacing of 7 bases between them. The sample's treatment or condition label, in plain terms: approximately 10-day PBMC culture with coronavirus spike peptide pools or control peptides (ViraFEST assay). The study used the ViraFEST assay, which expanded antigen-specific T cells with peptide pools and then identified expanded clonotypes by TCR sequencing. Positive SARS-CoV-2 PCR tests in the convalescent patients dated from March to December 2020, before Alpha, Beta and Delta variants emerged in the United States. PBMCs were cultured at around 2.2 million per well in IMDM supplemented with approximately 4.7% human AB serum and about 10 IU/ml IL-2, with approximately 10 ug/ml peptide pools added. Half of the culture medium was replaced with fresh IL-2-containing medium on days 3 and 7. After approximately eleven days of culture, CD4+ T cells were isolated by negative selection using the EasySep CD4+ T cell isolation kit. PBMCs were separated from whole blood using Ficoll-Paque Plus gradient centrifugation and then either used fresh or cryopreserved at -140C. Each culture condition was generally run in triplicate wells.

This record comes from a study of vaccination and CD4 T cells after COVID-19 (dated by TCRdb to 2022 to 2024). At the level of the whole study: Convalescent patients had a positive SARS-CoV-2 result on nasal swab PCR, and of these patients, several had mild disease and one had severe disease. The convalescent cohort included six males and four females, with two Hispanic individuals, seven Caucasians, two Asians and one multiracial person. Two doses of either the Pfizer-BioNTech BNT162b2 vaccine (n=8) or the Moderna mRNA-1273 vaccine (n=2) were administered to participants. Post-COVID blood samples from convalescent patients were collected a median of about 110 days after diagnosis, with a range of 35 to 161 days. Post-vaccine blood samples were taken a median of approximately 70 days after the second vaccine dose, with a range of roughly 13 to 250 days. Culture stimuli were overlapping spike peptide pools from SARS-CoV-2 and from the common cold coronaviruses HCoV-NL63, HCoV-OC43 and HCoV-229E. Control cultures used a CEFX viral epitope pool as positive control, an HIV-1 Nef peptide pool as negative control, or no peptide. The spike-specific CD4+ TCR repertoire was compared before and after mRNA vaccination in over nine COVID-19 convalescent patients and a handful of infection-naive healthy vaccine recipients. Overall study outcomes, separate from this receptor: Among convalescent patients, a median roughly 90% of the SARS-CoV-2-reactive clones seen after vaccination appeared only after vaccination, which suggests priming specific to the vaccine. Relatively few convalescent patients were included in the study, and early timepoints after natural infection were not analyzed. Of the vaccine-specific clones found in convalescent patients, nearly all (304 of 307) were mono-reactive for SARS-CoV-2 spike instead of being cross-reactive with common cold coronaviruses. The median number of SARS-CoV-2-reactive clonotypes rose from 21 after infection to some 37 after vaccination, but the change was not significant.

Receptors were amplified or captured by PCR. TCR sequencing of DNA from cultured CD4+ T cells used the Oncomine TCR Beta short-read assay at the Johns Hopkins FTIC core. The QIAamp micro DNA kit was used to extract genomic DNA from the cultured CD4+ T cells. Oncomine TCR Beta libraries from cultured CD4+ T cells were pooled using unique dual indexes and sequenced on an Illumina iSeq 100. Under the source paper's analysis protocol: Non-productive sequences were removed, and CDR3s not starting with C, not ending with F or W, or shorter than 7 amino acids were discarded. The MANAFEST web application identified antigen-specific clonotypes by comparing peptide-stimulated wells against reference wells and other culture wells. An FDR below 0.05, an odds ratio above 5, and a productive frequency above 0.1% in at least two of three replicate wells were required for clones to be considered positive. A clonotype counted as cross-reactive if it showed significant expansion both in the SARS-CoV-2 spike wells and in at least one common cold coronavirus spike condition. Levenshtein distances (stringdist) and unrooted phylogenetic trees (ape) in R version 3.6.1 were used to assess CDR3 homology. TCRdb trimmed public reads at Q25 via fastp, called clones via MiXCR and kept in-frame beta chains. For every CDR3 protein sequence, its rows merge into one entry that carries the most common genes and DNA. The V and J calls were determined by TCRdb, not by the authors. This sample has over 10,000 distinct CDR3 sequences in its table, and approximately 54% of those were observed once. Over 15% of the sample is in the top ten clones.

Sequenced input: CD4+ T cells from blood, cultured in vitro. The clonotype was recovered from a human donor who had recovered from COVID-19. Here the chain combines TRBV11-2 and TRBJ2-3; the D gene assignment is ambiguous. The sequence in DNA is TGTGCCAGCAGCTTAGATTGGGCGACAGATACGCAGTATTTT. Its translation reads: CASSLDWATDTQYF.